The 27 T cell receptor beta chains below come from one sample, sequenced in a study of blood T cell repertoires in COVID-19 (dated by TCRdb to 2020 to 2022). Libraries were made using the immunoSEQ multiplex PCR assay. This is the immuneACCESS table as TCRdb keeps it, with only in-frame sequences that have V and J called. A part of the clones is gone; compared with another copy, unresolved V genes explain less than half, and the rest is unexplained. The sample yields about 210,000 clones; roughly nine tenths were counted once. 0.78% of the sample goes to the ten largest clones. Material: peripheral blood. All receptors derive from a woman aged 70 to 79 with acute or convalescent COVID-19.

This clone came up once. This rearrangement joins TRBV19 to TRBJ1-2; 8 bases fit TRBD1. The CDR3 contains 13 residues. Trimming removed 6 bases from V and 8 bases from J; junction bases left unmatched: 8. In germline, CDR1 is LNHDA, CDR2 SQIVND (reference sequence). The CDR3 DNA is TGTGCCAGTAGGCCCCAGGGGGCGCCCGGCTACACCTTC. Translation: CASRPQGAPGYTF.

V and J are TRBV3-1 (or the pseudogene TRBV3-2) and TRBJ1-1, with D possibly being TRBD1 (6 bases). CDR1 and CDR2 (germline): LGHDT, YNNKEL (reference sequence). CDR3 length: 13 residues. Trimming removed 4 bases from V and 11 bases from J, with 17 bases in between. CDR3 in amino acids: CASSLRTAERAFF. The CDR3 region has the DNA TGTGCCAGCAGCCTGAGGACAGCCGAACGGGCTTTCTTT.

The chain joins TRBV12-3 or TRBV12-4 to TRBJ1-1; D not resolved. CDR3 length equals 11 residues. The ends were cut back, 6 bases at V and 7 bases at J, with 9 bases in the middle. CDR3 coding DNA: TGTGCCAGCAGACTTCGGGGTGAAGCTTTCTTT. Translation: CASRLRGEAFF.

The chain combines TRBV11-1 with TRBJ1-1, with D possibly being TRBD1 (6 bases). The V gene lost 0 bases and the J gene lost 1 base, with 9 bases spanning the gap. Germline V gene lookup returns CDR1 SGHAT and CDR2 FQDESV (reference sequence). This CDR3 region has 15 residues. In DNA, the CDR3 is TGTGCCAGCAGCTTAGCGCAGGGGAAGAACACTGAAGCTTTCTTT. As protein: CASSLAQGKNTEAFF.

The chain carries TRBV7-2 and TRBJ1-1; possible D gene TRBD1, 6 bases. Germline-derived CDR1 and CDR2 are SGHTA and FQGNSA. V was shortened by 3 bases and J by 2 bases, with 13 bases between the two germline ends. The CDR3 consists of 15 residues. CDR3 loop: CASSFMGGRNTEAFF. Here the CDR3 DNA reads TGTGCCAGCAGCTTCATGGGGGGGCGAAACACTGAAGCTTTCTTT.

The gene calls are TRBV6-5 and TRBJ1-1; possibly TRBD1 for D (5 bases). This CDR3 comprises 13 residues. The V end lost 8 bases, the J end lost 7 bases, and 17 bases lay between the germline ends. The germline V gene encodes CDR1 MNHEY and CDR2 SVGAGI. CDR3 sequence: CASHDGRAGEAFF. For the CDR3, the DNA is TGTGCCAGCCACGACGGCAGGGCCGGTGAAGCTTTCTTT.

This clone was seen a few times. The chain combines TRBV7-9 with TRBJ2-1; D perhaps matches TRBD1 (6 bases). The germline V gene encodes CDR1 SEHNR and CDR2 FQNEAQ (reference sequence). V lost 5 bases and J lost 7, with 21 bases in between. The CDR3 spans 16 residues. The CDR3 nucleotides read TGTGCCAGCAGCCAGCTATCAGGGGCCAGCGCTAATGAGCAGTTCTTC. It codes for CASSQLSGASANEQFF.

The genes are TRBV7-9 and TRBJ1-4; D may be TRBD1 (5 bases). Germline V gives CDR1 SEHNR, CDR2 FQNEAQ (reference sequence). This CDR3 has 18 amino acids. Trimming stripped 6 bases from V and 3 bases from J, with 23 bases between. DNA of the CDR3: TGTGCCAGCAGTCAGAATGAGGGACTTCCGAGAGCTAATGAAAAACTGTTTTTT. Protein sequence: CASSQNEGLPRANEKLFF.

This clone appeared once. The V gene is TRBV6-5, the J gene TRBJ2-2, with 7 bases matching TRBD1. V dropped 7 bases and J dropped 5; count of bases not matched to a gene: 7. This CDR3 is 14 amino acids long. Germline lookup yields CDR1 MNHEY and CDR2 SVGAGI. The CDR3 coding sequence is TGTGCCAGCAATGGGGACAGTGCTACCGGGGAGCTGTTTTTT. It translates to CASNGDSATGELFF.

The V and J genes are TRBV5-1 and TRBJ1-6, with 7 bases lining up with TRBD1. CDR3 length: 14 residues. Looked up from germline, CDR1 is SGHRS and CDR2 is YFSETQ. Trimming cost V 6 bases and J 11 bases; bases outside gene matches: 11. This CDR3 is CASTLLRQGTPLHF. DNA of the CDR3: TGCGCCAGCACGCTCTTACGACAGGGAACACCCCTCCACTTT.

V is TRBV27 and J is TRBJ2-2, with D maybe TRBD1 (6 bases). The ends were cut back, 5 bases at V and 9 bases at J, with 10 bases in the middle. The length of the CDR3 is 12 residues. Germline V gives CDR1 MNHEY, CDR2 SMNVEV (reference sequence). CDR3 region: CASSAQGRELFF. Here the CDR3 DNA reads TGTGCCAGCAGTGCCCAGGGGAGGGAGCTGTTTTTT.

The CDR3 sequence: CASSPDIQTGGYTF. For the CDR3, the DNA is TGTGCCAGCTCACCGGACATCCAAACGGGTGGCTACACCTTC. This chain joins TRBV18 and TRBJ1-2, with D perhaps TRBD1 (5 bases). The V and J ends lost 3 bases and 7 bases respectively, with 15 bases between them. The germline CDR1 and CDR2 sequences are KGHSH and LQKENI. The CDR3 is made up of 14 amino acids.

Remarks on this clone: The sample contains more than one DNA sequence encoding this CDR3. This chain links TRBV29-1 with TRBJ2-7, with 7 bases lining up with TRBD1. The CDR3 is made up of 12 amino acids. Germline CDR1 and CDR2: SQVTM and ANQGSEA. The junction had 7 bases not matched to a gene; V was cut back by 7 bases and J by 4 bases. CDR3 bases: TGCAGCGCCCGACAGGGTCCATACGAGCAGTACTTC. This sequence encodes CSARQGPYEQYF.

Here the CDR3 DNA reads TGTGCCAGCAGCGTAGACTCGAGAAACACCATATATTTT. It translates to CASSVDSRNTIYF. The J gene is TRBJ1-3, the V gene TRBV9; D remains unclear. The V end lost 0 bases, the J end lost 5 bases, and 6 bases lay between the germline ends. CDR1 is SGDLS and CDR2 is YYNGEE in the germline V gene. This CDR3 comprises 13 residues.

V gene TRBV4-3 combines with J gene TRBJ1-2; TRBD1 agrees at 7 bases. V gave up 0 bases and J gave up 2 bases; unmatched junction bases: 0. In germline, CDR1 is LGHNA, CDR2 YSLEER. The CDR3 spans 14 residues. This chain's CDR3 is CASSQEQGNYGYTF. The DNA of the CDR3 is TGCGCCAGCAGCCAAGAACAGGGGAACTATGGCTACACCTTC.

The chain links TRBV24-1 to TRBJ2-4, with TRBD2 matching 13 bases. Trimming at V came to 4 bases and at J to 5 bases, leaving 7 bases not matched to a gene. CDR3 length: 17 residues. The germline gives CDR1 KGHDR, CDR2 SFDVKD. DNA for the CDR3: TGTGCCACCAGTGACTCGGGACTAGCGGGAATCGAAAACATTCAGTACTTC. Amino acid sequence: CATSDSGLAGIENIQYF.

The CDR3 DNA is TGTGCCAGCAGCGTTTTCCCCGACTCCTATGGCTACACCTTC. Translation gives CASSVFPDSYGYTF. The chain uses TRBV9 and TRBJ1-2; unclear D gene. Trimming removed 2 bases at V and 4 bases at J, with 12 bases between. The CDR3 runs 14 residues. Germline V gene sequence: CDR1 SGDLS, CDR2 YYNGEE. Using reference TRBV9 and TRBJ1-2 for the parts outside the CDR3, the full variable domain is DSGVTQTPKHLITATGQRVTLRCSPRSGDLSVYWYQQSLDQGLQFLIQYYNGEERAKGNILERFSAQQFPDLHSELNLSSLELGDSALYFCASSVFPDSYGYTFGSGTRLTVV.

The DNA of the CDR3 is TGTGCCAGCAGCGTGGGAGGAGTGAGCACTGAAGCTTTCTTT. This sequence encodes CASSVGGVSTEAFF. The chain joins TRBV9 to TRBJ1-1; no firm D call. Trimming stripped 2 bases from V and 4 bases from J, with 12 bases between. CDR1 is SGDLS and CDR2 is YYNGEE in the germline V gene. The CDR3 has 14 amino acids.

This clone appeared once. This chain joins TRBV19 and TRBJ1-5, with D perhaps matching TRBD1 (5 bases). The CDR3 runs 15 residues. Germline CDR1 is LNHDA and CDR2 is SQIVND (reference sequence). V was pared by 0 bases and J by 9 bases, with 15 bases between. The CDR3 reads CASSIEVRVWRPQHF. CDR3 DNA sequence: TGTGCCAGTAGTATAGAGGTCAGGGTGTGGCGGCCCCAGCATTTT.

The chain's CDR3 is CASSSVNTEAFF. CDR3 DNA sequence: TGTGCCAGCAGCTCAGTTAACACTGAAGCTTTCTTT. This chain joins TRBV7-9 and TRBJ1-1; D gene unclear. Per the germline V gene, CDR1 is SEHNR and CDR2 is FQNEAQ (reference sequence). CDR3 length: 12 amino acids. Deletions cut 4 bases from V and 2 bases from J, with 5 bases between. The whole variable domain, remainder taken from reference TRBV7-9 and TRBJ1-1, is DTGVSQNPRHKITKRGQNVTFRCDPISEHNRLYWYRQTLGQGPEFLTYFQNEAQLEKSRLLSDRFSAERPKGSFSTLEIQRTEQGDSAMYLCASSSVNTEAFFGQGTRLTVV.

The chain links TRBV7-9 to TRBJ2-7; TRBD1 agrees at 10 bases. The J segment lost 7 bases and the V segment lost 5 bases, leaving 5 bases of the junction unmatched. The CDR3 is 13 amino acids. Germline V gene data show CDR1 as SEHNR and CDR2 as FQNEAQ (reference sequence). In nucleotides, the CDR3 is TGTGCCAGCAGCGCCGGGACAGGGGTTGAGCAGTACTTC. It translates to CASSAGTGVEQYF.

The chain couples TRBV6-6 to TRBJ1-5; TRBD1 agrees at 8 bases. Germline V gene sequence: CDR1 MNHNY, CDR2 SVGAGI (reference sequence). The CDR3 runs to 16 residues. The V and J ends lost 2 bases and 0 bases, in that order; junction bases with no gene match: 3. CDR3 sequence (DNA): TGTGCCAGCAGTTACCCGACAGGGGTTAGCAATCAGCCCCAGCATTTT. Its translation is CASSYPTGVSNQPQHF.

V and J are TRBV5-1 and TRBJ2-1; 12 bases align to TRBD2. Germline CDR1 SGHRS, CDR2 YFSETQ. J was trimmed by 11 bases and V by 4 bases; bases with no gene match: 13. The CDR3 runs 16 residues. CDR3 residues: CASSLGTSGPLFKQFF. For the CDR3, the DNA is TGCGCCAGCAGCCTCGGGACTAGCGGGCCACTTTTCAAGCAGTTCTTC.

This chain connects TRBV6-5 to TRBJ1-5, with unresolved D. CDR3 length: 12 amino acids. Germline V gene lookup returns CDR1 MNHEY and CDR2 SVGAGI. V was cut by 6 bases and J by 3 bases, with 6 bases left in between. In DNA form, the CDR3 reads TGTGCCAGCAGGGGCTTCAATCAGCCCCAGCATTTT. Translating it yields CASRGFNQPQHF.

The gene calls are TRBV19 and TRBJ1-2, with D possibly being TRBD1 (5 bases). The CDR3 spans 16 residues. Germline V lookup: CDR1 LNHDA, CDR2 SQIVND (reference sequence). Trimming removed 7 bases at V and 6 bases at J, with 24 bases between. The CDR3 sequence is CASTPERAGRFHGYTF. The CDR3 nucleotides read TGTGCCAGTACCCCAGAACGGGCAGGGAGGTTTCATGGCTACACCTTC.

J is TRBJ1-5 and V is TRBV28; 7 nucleotides agree with TRBD1. The CDR3 runs to 15 residues. Germline assignment: CDR1 MDHEN and CDR2 SYDVKM. J gave up 4 bases and V 4 bases, and 7 bases lay outside the gene matches. CDR3 bases: TGTGCCAGCAGTTCCGGGACAGCCGGAAATCAGCCCCAGCATTTT. It is translated as CASSSGTAGNQPQHF.

The V gene is TRBV28, the J gene TRBJ1-3; D not certain. There are 12 residues in the CDR3. Germline CDR1 and CDR2: MDHEN and SYDVKM. Trimming removed 8 bases at V and 0 bases at J, with 5 bases between. The CDR3 spells CASSTSGNTIYF. CDR3 sequence (DNA): TGTGCCAGCTCTACCTCTGGAAACACCATATATTTT.